This T cell receptor (beta chain) was sequenced for a study of blood T cell repertoires in COVID-19. The overall study: There were acute and convalescent COVID-19 samples, and they came from the United States, Italy and Spain.

The CDR3 covers 13 residues. From germline, CDR1 is SEHNR and CDR2 FQNEAQ (reference sequence). V lost 2 bases to trimming and J lost 5 bases, with 9 bases between them. In the authors' workflow: Nucleated cell number was recorded as an estimate derived from reference gene primer amplification. Clones were read by immunoSEQ multiplex PCR, and TCRdb kept only the in-frame ones, dropping some. V and J calls and clone size are as listed in that table; D and trimming were resolved from the DNA. In the table there are a few hundred thousand clones, around 84% of which are singletons. As to this clone: Other DNA sequences in the sample encode the same CDR3.

The chain uses TRBV7-9 and TRBJ2-5; D might be TRBD1 (5 bases). This clonotype originated in a man aged 25 to 45 with acute COVID-19. Sequenced: PBMCs or T cells enriched from blood (not recorded which). CDR3 region: CASSLPGKETQYF. CDR3 nucleotides: TGTGCCAGCAGCTTACCAGGGAAGGAGACCCAGTACTTC. Drawing the rest from reference TRBV7-9 and TRBJ2-5, the complete variable domain is DTGVSQNPRHKITKRGQNVTFRCDPISEHNRLYWYRQTLGQGPEFLTYFQNEAQLEKSRLLSDRFSAERPKGSFSTLEIQRTEQGDSAMYLCASSLPGKETQYFGPGTRLLVL.